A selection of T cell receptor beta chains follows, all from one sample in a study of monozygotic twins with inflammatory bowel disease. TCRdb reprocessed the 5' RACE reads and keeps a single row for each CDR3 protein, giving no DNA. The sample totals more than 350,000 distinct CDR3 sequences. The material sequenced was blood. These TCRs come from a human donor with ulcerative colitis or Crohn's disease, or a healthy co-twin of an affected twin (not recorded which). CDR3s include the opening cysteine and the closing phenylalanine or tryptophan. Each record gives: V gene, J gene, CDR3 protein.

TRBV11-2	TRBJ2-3	CASSLGGGRTGFTDTQYF
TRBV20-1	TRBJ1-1	CSAFGGTFYTEAFF
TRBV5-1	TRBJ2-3	CASSFGGSTDTQYF
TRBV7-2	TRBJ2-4	CASSLGSSKNIQYF
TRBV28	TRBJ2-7	CASSLPGTPTYEQYF
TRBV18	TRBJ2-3	CASSPGRKVWTQDTQYF
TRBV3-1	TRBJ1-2	CASSQVGLSNPSYTF
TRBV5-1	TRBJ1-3	CASRGTGSGNTIYF
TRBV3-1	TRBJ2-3	CASSQVGIGTGISDTQYF
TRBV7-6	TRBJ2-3	CASSLAPGGAGDTQYF
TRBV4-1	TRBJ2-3	CASSQVQVTSDTQYF
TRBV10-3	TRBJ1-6	CAIRPGQGRQDSPLHF
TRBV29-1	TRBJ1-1	CSGYRVNTEAFF
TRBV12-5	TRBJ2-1	CASAPGAASYNEQFF
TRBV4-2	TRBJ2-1	CASSPGTSGRETNEQFF
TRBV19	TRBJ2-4	CASSIEIETNIQYF
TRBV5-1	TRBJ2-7	CASTLEPGPRPAQQYF
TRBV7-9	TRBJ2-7	CASSLKGYEQYF
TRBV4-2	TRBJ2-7	CASSQDQGAVEQYF
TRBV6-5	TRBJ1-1	CASWGHTEAFF
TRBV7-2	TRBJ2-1	CASSSGQGGSGEQFF
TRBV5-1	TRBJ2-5	CASSLSGQRVQETQYF
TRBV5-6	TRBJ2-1	CASSLYSWLGQTYNEQFF
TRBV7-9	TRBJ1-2	CASSSRDGGTNYGYTF
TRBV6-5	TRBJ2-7	CASTALGTYEQYF
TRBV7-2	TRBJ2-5	CASSLVSSGETQYF
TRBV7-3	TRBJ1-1	CASSLTSTGVPEAFF
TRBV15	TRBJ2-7	CATSRNSNSYEQYF
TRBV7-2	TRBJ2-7	CASSLGALNEQYF
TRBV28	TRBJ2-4	CASTGEGNIQDF
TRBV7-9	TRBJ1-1	CASSLGGPWGTEAFF
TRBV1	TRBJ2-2	CTWTSGETGELFF
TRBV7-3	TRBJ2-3	CASSRGTGNTQYF
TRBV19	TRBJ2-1	CASSRLAKEGEQFF
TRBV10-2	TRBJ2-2	CASSEWGVNTGELFF
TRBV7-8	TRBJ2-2	CASSQLAGGRELFF
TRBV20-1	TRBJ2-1	CSARPGHLSYNEQFF
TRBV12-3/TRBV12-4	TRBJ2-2	CASRAGPGELFF
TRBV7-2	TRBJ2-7	CASSLGPSGVSYEQYF
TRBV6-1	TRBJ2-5	CASRQGIETQYF
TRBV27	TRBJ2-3	CASSFLGLAGDTQYF
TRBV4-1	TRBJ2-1	CASSQEGLTEQFF